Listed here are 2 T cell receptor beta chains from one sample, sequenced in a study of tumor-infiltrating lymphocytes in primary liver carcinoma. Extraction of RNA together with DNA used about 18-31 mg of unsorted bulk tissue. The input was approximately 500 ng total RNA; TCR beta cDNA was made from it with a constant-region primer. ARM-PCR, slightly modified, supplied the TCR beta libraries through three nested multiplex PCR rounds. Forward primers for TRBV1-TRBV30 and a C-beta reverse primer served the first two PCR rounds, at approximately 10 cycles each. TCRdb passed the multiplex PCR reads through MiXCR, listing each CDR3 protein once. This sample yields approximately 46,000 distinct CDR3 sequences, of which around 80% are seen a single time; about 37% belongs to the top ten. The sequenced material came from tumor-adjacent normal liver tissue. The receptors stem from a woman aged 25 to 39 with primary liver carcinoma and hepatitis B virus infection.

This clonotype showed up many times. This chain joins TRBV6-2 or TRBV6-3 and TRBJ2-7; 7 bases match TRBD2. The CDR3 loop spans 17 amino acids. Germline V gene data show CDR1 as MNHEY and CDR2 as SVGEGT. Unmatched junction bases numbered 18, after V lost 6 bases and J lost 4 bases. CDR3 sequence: CASRRLYPGREWYEQYF. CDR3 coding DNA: TGTGCCAGCAGACGACTCTATCCGGGGCGGGAGTGGTACGAGCAGTACTTC.

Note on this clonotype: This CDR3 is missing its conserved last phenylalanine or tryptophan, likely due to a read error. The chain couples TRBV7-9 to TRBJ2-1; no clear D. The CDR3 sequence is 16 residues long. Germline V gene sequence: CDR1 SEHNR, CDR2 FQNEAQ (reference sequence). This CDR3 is CASSARAVTSYNGQFS. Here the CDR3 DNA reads TGTGCCAGCAGCGCCCGGGCGGTAACCTCCTACAATGGGCAGTTCTCC.